A single sample is the source of the 13 T cell receptor beta chains below, sequenced in a study of T cell responses to AZD1222 COVID-19 vaccine. Measured with immunoSEQ multiplex PCR; TCRdb has only the in-frame clones, and not every one. In the table there are over 130,000 clones, 92% of which are singletons. Specimen: peripheral blood, collected 28 days after the second AZD1222 dose. The receptors stem from an adult who received the AZD1222 COVID-19 vaccine.

This chain connects TRBV7-9 to TRBJ2-1; 9 bases match TRBD2. Germline-derived CDR1 and CDR2 are SEHNR and FQNEAQ (reference sequence). The CDR3 is 19 amino acids. J lost 0 bases, V lost 3 bases, and 12 bases had no gene match. This CDR3 reads CASSLGLAPEESSYNEQFF. CDR3 nucleotides: TGTGCCAGCAGCTTGGGACTAGCCCCTGAAGAAAGCTCCTACAATGAGCAGTTCTTC. The full variable domain, rest sourced from reference TRBV7-9 and TRBJ2-1, is DTGVSQNPRHKITKRGQNVTFRCDPISEHNRLYWYRQTLGQGPEFLTYFQNEAQLEKSRLLSDRFSAERPKGSFSTLEIQRTEQGDSAMYLCASSLGLAPEESSYNEQFFGPGTRLTVL.

The chain uses TRBV28 and TRBJ1-5; D unclear. V lost 5 bases and J 3 bases, leaving 20 bases between the germline ends. In germline, CDR1 is MDHEN, CDR2 SYDVKM. This CDR3 comprises 17 residues. CDR3 DNA sequence: TGTGCCAGCAGTCCGCGGATCCCCCCAACCCCCAATCAGCCCCAGCATTTT. Translated, it gives CASSPRIPPTPNQPQHF.

The chain couples TRBV27 to TRBJ1-3; TRBD1 matches at 7 bases. The ends lost 3 bases at V and 4 bases at J; junction bases unmatched: 3. Germline V gene sequence: CDR1 MNHEY, CDR2 SMNVEV (reference sequence). There are 14 residues in the CDR3. CDR3 in amino acids: CASSLTGLGNTIYF. The CDR3 nucleotides read TGTGCCAGCAGTTTGACAGGGCTAGGAAACACCATATATTTT.

V usage is TRBV19 and J usage is TRBJ2-3; 7 bases align to TRBD2. The germline V gene has CDR1 LNHDA and CDR2 SQIVND (reference sequence). The length of the CDR3 is 21 residues. V lost 1 base, J lost 4 bases, and 23 bases stayed unmatched. The CDR3 region has the DNA TGTGCCAGTAGTATAGTCTCGACTCCCCCTCGAGGGCGGGAGCCCCCAGATACGCAGTATTTT. Translation: CASSIVSTPPRGREPPDTQYF.

The genes are TRBV3-1 (or the pseudogene TRBV3-2) and TRBJ2-7, with TRBD2 identical over 12 bases. V trimming: 4 bases; J trimming: 5 bases; junction bases outside the gene matches: 6. The CDR3 totals 15 residues. Germline CDR1 reads LGHDT; CDR2 reads YNNKEL (reference sequence). In nucleotides, the CDR3 is TGTGCCAGCAGCCTCCTACTAGCGGGAGGAAACGAGCAGTACTTC. This codes for CASSLLLAGGNEQYF.

The chain links TRBV6-1 to TRBJ2-7; D is ambiguous. Trimming took off 2 bases at V and 2 bases at J, with 13 bases between the two ends. CDR3 length: 15 residues. Germline values: CDR1 MNHNS, CDR2 SASEGT. The CDR3 bases are TGTGCCAGCAGTGAAATGGTGGAGACCCCCTACGAGCAGTACTTC. Translated: CASSEMVETPYEQYF.

V is TRBV7-9 and J is TRBJ1-6; tentatively, D is TRBD1 (6 bases). Per the germline V gene, CDR1 is SEHNR and CDR2 is FQNEAQ (reference sequence). Trimming shortened V by 4 bases and J by 9 bases, and 16 bases separated the two germline ends. This CDR3 comprises 15 residues. This CDR3 reads CASSSLLTGGSPLHF. The CDR3 DNA sequence: TGTGCCAGCAGCTCGTTGCTGACAGGCGGTTCACCCCTCCACTTT.

Here the CDR3 DNA reads TGTGCCAGCAGCTTGAGGGACCGGACGTGGAATGAGCAGTTCTTC. This translates into CASSLRDRTWNEQFF. This chain joins TRBV7-8 and TRBJ2-1; TRBD1 or TRBD2 may be the D gene (5 bases each). Trimming took 3 bases from V and 7 from J, leaving 16 bases between them. Germline lookup yields CDR1 SGHVS and CDR2 FQNEAQ. CDR3 length: 15 amino acids.

This chain joins TRBV4-2 and TRBJ1-4; the D gene is possibly TRBD1 (5 bases). The V end lost 5 bases, the J end lost 8 bases, and 21 bases lay between the germline ends. CDR1 LGHNA and CDR2 YNFKEQ come from the germline V gene. The CDR3 covers 16 residues. The CDR3 loop reads CASSKSGTWGGEKLFF. CDR3 bases: TGTGCCAGCAGCAAAAGCGGGACGTGGGGTGGAGAAAAACTGTTTTTT.

The V call is TRBV28, the J call TRBJ1-1; TRBD1 might be the D (6 bases). There are 12 residues in the CDR3. Germline V lookup: CDR1 MDHEN, CDR2 SYDVKM. V shed 5 bases and J shed 6 bases, with 10 bases lying between them. This chain's CDR3 is CASSQTGPEAFF. For the CDR3, the DNA is TGTGCCAGCAGTCAGACAGGCCCTGAAGCTTTCTTT.

The V gene is TRBV7-8, the J gene TRBJ2-7; D is uncertain. V lost 1 base and J 5 bases, leaving 12 bases between the germline ends. Germline V gene sequence: CDR1 SGHVS, CDR2 FQNEAQ. The CDR3 loop spans 14 amino acids. CDR3 in amino acids: CASSLVGQVHEQYF. The CDR3, as DNA: TGTGCCAGCAGCTTAGTTGGGCAAGTCCACGAGCAGTACTTC. Using reference TRBV7-8 and TRBJ2-7 for the parts outside the CDR3, the full variable domain is GAGVSQSPRYKVAKRGQDVALRCDPISGHVSLFWYQQALGQGPEFLTYFQNEAQLDKSGLPSDRFFAERPEGSVSTLKIQRTQQEDSAVYLCASSLVGQVHEQYFGPGTRLTVT.

The V and J genes are TRBV3-1 (or the pseudogene TRBV3-2) and TRBJ1-5; tentative D call: TRBD1 (6 bases). The CDR3 covers 16 residues. The V gene's germline CDR1 is LGHDT and CDR2 YNNKEL (reference sequence). V was shortened by 5 bases and J by 7 bases, with 21 bases between the two germline ends. In DNA form, the CDR3 reads TGTGCCAGCAGCTCCAGTACTATCAACAGGGACCAGCCCCAGCATTTT. Its protein product is CASSSSTINRDQPQHF.

The gene calls are TRBV30 and TRBJ1-2; tentative D call: TRBD1 (6 bases). Trimming took 6 bases from V and 8 from J, leaving 22 bases between them. This CDR3 has 14 amino acids. Germline V CDR1 and CDR2: GTSNPN, SVGIG (reference sequence). For the CDR3, the DNA is TGTGCCTGTTTAAGAGGGTCTGGGGGCTACGGCTACACCTTC. As protein: CACLRGSGGYGYTF. The full variable domain, rest sourced from reference TRBV30 and TRBJ1-2, is SQTIHQWPATLVQPVGSPLSLECTVEGTSNPNLYWYRQAAGRGLQLLFYSVGIGQISSEVPQNLSASRPQDRQFILSSKKLLLSDSGFYLCACLRGSGGYGYTFGSGTRLTVV.